A selection of T cell receptor beta chains follows, all from one sample in a study of T-cell reconstitution after alpha-beta-depleted transplantation in children. Each CDR3 protein is one row after TCRdb ran MiXCR on the PCR reads. The repertoire holds around 480,000 distinct CDR3 sequences, with over 25% as singletons. The specimen comprised PBMCs from the stem cell graft donor, sampled from the stem cell graft. These receptors all stem from a human donor who donated a stem cell graft to a child with aplastic anemia. Both conserved end residues are part of each CDR3. D genes are given only for firm matches. Only part of the rows carry a size: once, few, many, or a class if the clone is expanded.

>few|TRBJ1-2|NA|TRBV29-1
CSVRQGLPNYGYTF
TGCAGCGTTCGCCAGGGTCTCCCCAACTATGGCTACACCTTC
>NA|TRBJ2-1|TRBD2|TRBV7-9
CASSLVLAGGNEQFF
TGTGCCAGCAGCTTAGTCCTAGCGGGTGGCAATGAGCAGTTCTTC
>NA|TRBJ2-1|NA|TRBV12-3/TRBV12-4
CASRFTGYSYNEQFF
TGTGCCAGCAGATTTACAGGGTACTCCTACAATGAGCAGTTCTTC
>few|TRBJ2-1|NA|TRBV7-9
CASTSPGVGEQFF
TGTGCCAGCACCTCCCCGGGGGTGGGTGAGCAGTTCTTC
>few|TRBJ2-7|NA|TRBV12-3/TRBV12-4
CASSLLGRGYEQYF
TGTGCCAGCAGTTTACTCGGGAGAGGCTACGAGCAGTACTTC
>NA|TRBJ1-5|NA|TRBV20-1
CSAGGGRGRQPQHF
TGCAGTGCTGGAGGGGGAAGGGGCCGACAGCCCCAGCATTTT
>NA|TRBJ2-7|NA|TRBV5-6
CASSLTGAYSYEQYF
TGTGCCAGCAGCTTGACTGGCGCCTACTCCTACGAGCAGTACTTC
>NA|TRBJ2-5|NA|TRBV12-3/TRBV12-4
CASSRLVRGETQYF
TGTGCCAGCAGTCGACTAGTGAGGGGGGAGACCCAGTACTTC
>many|TRBJ2-1|NA|TRBV20-1
CSARIGGSYNEQFF
TGCAGTGCTAGGATAGGGGGCTCCTACAATGAGCAGTTCTTC
>few|TRBJ1-2|TRBD1|TRBV20-1
CSARDTTGGNYGYTF
TGCAGTGCTAGAGATACCACAGGGGGCAACTATGGCTACACCTTC
>NA|TRBJ2-6|NA|TRBV7-2
CASSIPLSGANVLTF
TGTGCCAGCAGCATCCCTCTCTCTGGGGCCAACGTCCTGACTTTC
>NA|TRBJ2-1|TRBD1|TRBV5-5
CASSSPGQGVYEQFF
TGTGCCAGCAGCTCTCCGGGACAGGGGGTTTATGAGCAGTTCTTC
>many|TRBJ2-3|TRBD1|TRBV6-4
CASSEGQGTDTQYF
TGTGCCAGCAGTGAGGGACAGGGCACAGATACGCAGTATTTT
>few|TRBJ2-5|TRBD1|TRBV24-1
CATSDGQGSLKETQYF
TGTGCCACCAGTGACGGACAGGGGTCCTTAAAAGAGACCCAGTACTTC
>NA|TRBJ2-7|NA|TRBV27
CASSRGRGVYEQYF
TGTGCCAGCAGTAGGGGCAGGGGAGTCTACGAGCAGTACTTC
>few|TRBJ1-6|NA|TRBV21-1
CASSKYSFNSPLHF
TGTGCCAGCAGCAAATACAGCTTTAATTCACCCCTCCACTTT
>NA|TRBJ2-3|TRBD2|TRBV11-2
CASSLSPLPSGRGTDTQYF
TGTGCCAGCAGCCTCAGTCCGCTTCCTAGCGGGAGGGGCACAGATACGCAGTATTTT
>few|TRBJ1-2|NA|TRBV19
CASSHRDGAMGYTF
TGTGCCAGTAGTCACCGGGACGGAGCTATGGGCTACACCTTC
>NA|TRBJ2-7|NA|TRBV14
CASSQLGSNEQYF
TGTGCCAGCAGCCAGCTCGGGAGTAACGAGCAGTACTTC
>NA|TRBJ2-7|NA|TRBV12-3/TRBV12-4
CASSPSRGAAYEQYF
TGTGCCAGCAGCCCCTCCAGGGGAGCAGCCTACGAGCAGTACTTC
>NA|TRBJ2-4|NA|TRBV11-2
CASSVAGPKNIQYF
TGTGCCAGCAGCGTGGCGGGACCCAAAAACATTCAGTACTTC
>NA|TRBJ1-2|TRBD1|TRBV12-3/TRBV12-4
CASTSRDRGVGYGYTF
TGTGCCAGCACTTCCCGGGACAGGGGAGTCGGATATGGCTACACCTTC
>NA|TRBJ1-4|NA|TRBV5-1
CASRRKTAQFNEKLFF
TGCGCCAGCAGGAGGAAGACAGCACAATTCAATGAAAAACTGTTTTTT
>few|TRBJ2-3|TRBD1|TRBV5-1
CASSAGQGAVDTQYF
TGCGCCAGCAGCGCGGGACAGGGGGCTGTAGATACGCAGTATTTT
>NA|TRBJ1-4|TRBD1|TRBV20-1
CSARDLRGGGAGEKLFF
TGCAGTGCTAGAGATCTCCGCGGAGGGGGCGCGGGGGAAAAACTGTTTTTT
>NA|TRBJ2-3|NA|TRBV11-3
CASSRDGGDTQYF
TGTGCCAGCAGCCGGGACGGCGGGGATACGCAGTATTTT
>NA|TRBJ2-3|TRBD2|TRBV5-1
CASSLAGLAGVTDTQYF
TGCGCCAGCAGCTTGGCCGGACTAGCGGGAGTCACAGATACGCAGTATTTT
>few|TRBJ2-7|TRBD1|TRBV3-1
CASSPTTTGVYEQYF
TGTGCCAGCAGCCCTACCACGACAGGGGTGTACGAGCAGTACTTC
>once|TRBJ2-3|NA|TRBV5-1
CASSPGVAESTDTQYF
TGCGCCAGCAGCCCCGGGGTAGCGGAAAGCACAGATACGCAGTATTTT
>NA|TRBJ1-1|NA|TRBV6-4
CASSERANTEAFF
TGTGCCAGCAGTGAAAGGGCTAACACTGAAGCTTTCTTT
>NA|TRBJ2-1|NA|TRBV5-1
CASSSGTPTYEQFF
TGCGCCAGCAGCTCCGGGACACCAACTTATGAGCAGTTCTTC
>NA|TRBJ2-5|NA|TRBV6-5
CASRRTQETQYF
TGTGCCAGCAGAAGGACCCAAGAGACCCAGTACTTC
>NA|TRBJ2-5|NA|TRBV5-6
CASSAEYGETQYF
TGTGCCAGCAGCGCAGAGTACGGGGAGACCCAGTACTTC
>NA|TRBJ1-2|TRBD1|TRBV7-2
CASSSGQGARGYTF
TGTGCCAGCAGCTCGGGACAGGGGGCGCGGGGCTACACCTTC
>NA|TRBJ1-6|NA|TRBV4-3
CASSQDHTQRGSYNSPLHF
TGCGCCAGCAGCCAAGACCACACTCAGAGGGGATCCTATAATTCACCCCTCCACTTT
>NA|TRBJ1-1|TRBD1|TRBV20-1
CSASNRGLGTEAFF
TGCAGTGCTTCTAACAGGGGATTGGGCACTGAAGCTTTCTTT
>NA|TRBJ1-2|TRBD1|TRBV9
CASSVGQGGYTF
TGTGCCAGCAGCGTGGGACAGGGTGGCTACACCTTC
>few|TRBJ1-1|TRBD1|TRBV20-1
CSAPGTGRAEAFF
TGCAGTGCCCCCGGGACAGGGCGAGCTGAAGCTTTCTTT
>NA|TRBJ2-3|TRBD2|TRBV5-1
CASSLTSGTRGDTQYF
TGCGCCAGCAGCTTGACTAGCGGTACACGTGGGGATACGCAGTATTTT
>NA|TRBJ2-3|NA|TRBV20-1
CSAMWGPDTQYF
TGCAGTGCTATGTGGGGGCCAGATACGCAGTATTTT
>NA|TRBJ2-7|TRBD2|TRBV29-1
CSVGRGDSYEQYF
TGCAGCGTTGGGCGGGGGGACTCCTACGAGCAGTACTTC
>NA|TRBJ1-5|NA|TRBV20-1
CSATGVDQPQHF
TGCAGTGCTACGGGGGTTGATCAGCCCCAGCATTTT
>NA|TRBJ2-1|NA|TRBV5-1
CASSPDPGDYNEQFF
TGCGCCAGCAGCCCAGACCCTGGAGACTACAATGAGCAGTTCTTC
>few|TRBJ2-2|NA|TRBV7-2
CASSSTRANTGELFF
TGTGCCAGCAGCTCAACACGAGCGAACACCGGGGAGCTGTTTTTT
>NA|TRBJ1-5|NA|TRBV12-3/TRBV12-4
CASSFSAGQPQHF
TGTGCCAGCAGTTTTTCGGCTGGACAGCCCCAGCATTTT
>NA|TRBJ2-2|TRBD1|TRBV29-1
CSATGVGTGELFF
TGCAGCGCGACAGGGGTCGGCACCGGGGAGCTGTTTTTT
>NA|TRBJ2-1|NA|TRBV4-2
CASRRDQGSLTNEQFF
TGTGCCAGCCGCCGGGACCAGGGGTCCCTTACTAATGAGCAGTTCTTC